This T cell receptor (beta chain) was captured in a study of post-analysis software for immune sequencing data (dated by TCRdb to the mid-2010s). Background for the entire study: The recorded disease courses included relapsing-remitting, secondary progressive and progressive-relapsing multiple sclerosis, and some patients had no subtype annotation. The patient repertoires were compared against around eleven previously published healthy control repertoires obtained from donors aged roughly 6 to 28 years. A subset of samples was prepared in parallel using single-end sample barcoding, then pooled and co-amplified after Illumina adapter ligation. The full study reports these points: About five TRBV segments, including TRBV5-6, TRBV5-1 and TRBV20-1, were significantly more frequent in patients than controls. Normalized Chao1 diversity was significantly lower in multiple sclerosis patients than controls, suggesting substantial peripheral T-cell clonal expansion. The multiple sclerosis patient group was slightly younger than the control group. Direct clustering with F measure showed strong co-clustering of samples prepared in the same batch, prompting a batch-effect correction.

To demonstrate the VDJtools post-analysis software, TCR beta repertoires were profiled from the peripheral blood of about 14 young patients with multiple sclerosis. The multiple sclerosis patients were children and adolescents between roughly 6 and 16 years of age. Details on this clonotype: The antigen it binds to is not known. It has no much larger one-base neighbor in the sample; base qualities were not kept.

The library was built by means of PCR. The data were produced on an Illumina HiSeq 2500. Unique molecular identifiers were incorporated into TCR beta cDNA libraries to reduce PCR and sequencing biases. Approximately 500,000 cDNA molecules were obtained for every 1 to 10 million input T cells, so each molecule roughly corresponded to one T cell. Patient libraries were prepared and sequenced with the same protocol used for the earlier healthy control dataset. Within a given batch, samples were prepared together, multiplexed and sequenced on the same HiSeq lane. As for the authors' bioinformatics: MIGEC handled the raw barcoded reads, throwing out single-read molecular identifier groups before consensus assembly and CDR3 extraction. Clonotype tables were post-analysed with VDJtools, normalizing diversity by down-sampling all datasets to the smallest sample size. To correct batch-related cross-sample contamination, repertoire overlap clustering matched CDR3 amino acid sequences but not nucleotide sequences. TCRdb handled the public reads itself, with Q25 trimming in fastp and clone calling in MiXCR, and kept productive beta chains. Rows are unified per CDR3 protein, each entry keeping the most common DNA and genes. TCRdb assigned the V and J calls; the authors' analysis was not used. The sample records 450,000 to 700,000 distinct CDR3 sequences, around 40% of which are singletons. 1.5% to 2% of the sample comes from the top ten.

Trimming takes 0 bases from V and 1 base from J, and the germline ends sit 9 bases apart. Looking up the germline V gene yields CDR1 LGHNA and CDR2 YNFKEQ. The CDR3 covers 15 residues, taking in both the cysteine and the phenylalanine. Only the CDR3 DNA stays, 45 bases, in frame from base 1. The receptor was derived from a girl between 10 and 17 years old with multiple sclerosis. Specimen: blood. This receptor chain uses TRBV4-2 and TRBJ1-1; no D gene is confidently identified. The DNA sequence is TGTGCCAGCAGCCAAGATCAGGCCAGGAACACTGAAGCTTTCTTT. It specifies CASSQDQARNTEAFF.